This T cell receptor (beta chain) was captured by sequencing in a study of blood T cells in healthy people across ages. Overall study: Template switching recovered approximately one barcoded beta molecule for every two T cells.

Study-level results: Donor CMV status, an unknown factor, possibly confounded changes in expanded clonotypes.

With respect to this clonotype: Its antigen is as yet unknown.

V lost 1 base to trimming and J lost 13 bases; unmatched junction nucleotides: 16. CDR3 size: 16 residues. Per the germline V gene, CDR1 is DFQATT and CDR2 is SNEGSKA (reference sequence). A sample-barcoded 5' primer and a J-beta primer mix were used in a second PCR of roughly 7 to 11 cycles. MiXCR, applied by TCRdb to the 5' RACE reads, yields one record per CDR3 protein. The sample shows some 940,000 distinct CDR3 sequences, about 29% of them seen only once. These data also formed part of another study, on T cells of mothers and their children.

The TCR sequence derives from a woman in her thirties or forties in good health. The specimen sequenced was blood. This chain joins TRBV20-1 and TRBJ2-4, with 10 bases matching TRBD1. CDR3 DNA sequence: TGCAGTGCTAGAGTTCTCCCCGGGACAGGGGAGGGTCAGCAGTACTTC. It is translated as CSARVLPGTGEGQQYF.